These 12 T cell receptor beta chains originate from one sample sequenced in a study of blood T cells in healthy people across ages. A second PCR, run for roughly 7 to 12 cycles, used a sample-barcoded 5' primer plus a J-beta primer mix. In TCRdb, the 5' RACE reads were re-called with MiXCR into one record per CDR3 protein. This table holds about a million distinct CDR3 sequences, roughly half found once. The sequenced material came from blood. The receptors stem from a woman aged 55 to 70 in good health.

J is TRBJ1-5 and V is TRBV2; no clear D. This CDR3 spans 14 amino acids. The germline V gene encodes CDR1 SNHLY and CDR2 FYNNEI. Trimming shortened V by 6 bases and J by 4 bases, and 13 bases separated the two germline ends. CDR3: CASRRTVVNQPQHF. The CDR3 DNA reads TGTGCCAGCAGGAGGACGGTCGTTAATCAGCCCCAGCATTTT.

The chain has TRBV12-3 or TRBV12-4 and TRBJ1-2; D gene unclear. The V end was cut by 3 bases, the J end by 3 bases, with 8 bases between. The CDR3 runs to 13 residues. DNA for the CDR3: TGTGCCAGCAGTTTCCGGAACTACTATGGCTACACCTTC. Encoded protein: CASSFRNYYGYTF.

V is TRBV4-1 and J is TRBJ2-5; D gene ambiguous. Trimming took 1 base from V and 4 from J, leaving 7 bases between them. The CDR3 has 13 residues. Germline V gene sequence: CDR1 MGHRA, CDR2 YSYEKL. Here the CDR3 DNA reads TGCGCCAGCAGCCAAGTAATCGTAGAGACCCAGTACTTC. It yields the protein CASSQVIVETQYF.

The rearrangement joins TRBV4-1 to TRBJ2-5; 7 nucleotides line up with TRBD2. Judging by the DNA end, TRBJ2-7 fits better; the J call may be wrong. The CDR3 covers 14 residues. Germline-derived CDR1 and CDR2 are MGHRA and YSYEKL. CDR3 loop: CASSQVGGRNEQYF. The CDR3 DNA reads TGCGCCAGCAGCCAAGTCGGCGGGAGAAACGAGCAGTACTTC.

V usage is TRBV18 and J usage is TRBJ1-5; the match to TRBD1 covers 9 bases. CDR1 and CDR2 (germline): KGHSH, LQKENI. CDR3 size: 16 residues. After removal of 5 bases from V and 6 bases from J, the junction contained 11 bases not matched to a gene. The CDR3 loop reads CASSSADRGTSQPQHF. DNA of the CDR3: TGTGCCAGCTCATCCGCTGACAGGGGGACTTCTCAGCCCCAGCATTTT. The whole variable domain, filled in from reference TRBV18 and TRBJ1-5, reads NAGVMQNPRHLVRRRGQEARLRCSPMKGHSHVYWYRQLPEEGLKFMVYLQKENIIDESGMPKERFSAEFPKEGPSILRIQQVVRGDSAAYFCASSSADRGTSQPQHFGDGTRLSIL.

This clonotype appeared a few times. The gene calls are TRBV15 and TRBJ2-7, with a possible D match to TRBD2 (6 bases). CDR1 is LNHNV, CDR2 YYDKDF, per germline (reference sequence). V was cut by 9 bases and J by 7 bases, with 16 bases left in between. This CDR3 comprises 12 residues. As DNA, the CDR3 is TGTGCCACTACGGAGGGGAACGGAGAGCAGTACTTC. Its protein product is CATTEGNGEQYF. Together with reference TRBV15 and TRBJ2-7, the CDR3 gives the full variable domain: DAMVIQNPRYQVTQFGKPVTLSCSQTLNHNVMYWYQQKSSQAPKLLFHYYDKDFNNEADTPDNFQSRRPNTSFCFLDIRSPGLGDTAMYLCATTEGNGEQYFGPGTRLTVT.

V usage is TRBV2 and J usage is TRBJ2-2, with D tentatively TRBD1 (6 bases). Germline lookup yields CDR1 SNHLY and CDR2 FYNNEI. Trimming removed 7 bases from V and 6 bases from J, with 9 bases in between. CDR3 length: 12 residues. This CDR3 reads CASKTGPGELFF. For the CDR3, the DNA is TGTGCCAGCAAAACAGGGCCCGGGGAGCTGTTTTTT.

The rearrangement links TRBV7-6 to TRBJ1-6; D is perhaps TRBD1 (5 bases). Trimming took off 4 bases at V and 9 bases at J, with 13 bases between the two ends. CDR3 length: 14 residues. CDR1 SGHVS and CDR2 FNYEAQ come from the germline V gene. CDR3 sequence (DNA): TGTGCCAGCAGCTCGGGGGACGGTCTTTCACCCCTCCACTTT. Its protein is CASSSGDGLSPLHF. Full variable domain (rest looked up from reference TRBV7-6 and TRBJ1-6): GAGVSQSPRYKVTKRGQDVALRCDPISGHVSLYWYRQALGQGPEFLTYFNYEAQQDKSGLPNDRFSAERPEGSISTLTIQRTEQRDSAMYRCASSSGDGLSPLHFGNGTRLTVT.

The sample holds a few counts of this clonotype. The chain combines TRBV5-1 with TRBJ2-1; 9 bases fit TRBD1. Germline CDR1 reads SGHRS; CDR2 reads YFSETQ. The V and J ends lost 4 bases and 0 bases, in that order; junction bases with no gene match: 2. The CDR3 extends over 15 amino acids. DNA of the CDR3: TGCGCCAGCAGCGGGGGACAGGGCTCCTACAATGAGCAGTTCTTC. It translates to CASSGGQGSYNEQFF.

The CDR3 DNA follows: TGTGCCGCCAGAAGTGAGGGGGAGAGTCCTGAGCAGTACTTC. Residues: CAARSEGESPEQYF. V is TRBV3-1 and J is TRBJ2-7; tentatively, D is TRBD1 (6 bases). Per the germline V gene, CDR1 is LGHDT and CDR2 is YNNKEL (reference sequence). The CDR3 is 14 amino acids. Trimming left V 11 bases short and J 7 bases short, with 24 bases between.

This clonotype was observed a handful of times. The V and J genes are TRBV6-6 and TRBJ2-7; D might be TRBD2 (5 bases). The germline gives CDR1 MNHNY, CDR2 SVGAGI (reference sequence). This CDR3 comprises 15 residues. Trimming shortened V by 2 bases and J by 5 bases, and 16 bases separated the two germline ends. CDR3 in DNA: TGTGCCAGCAGTTACGGGAGAACCTTCTTTGACGAGCAGTACTTC. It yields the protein CASSYGRTFFDEQYF.

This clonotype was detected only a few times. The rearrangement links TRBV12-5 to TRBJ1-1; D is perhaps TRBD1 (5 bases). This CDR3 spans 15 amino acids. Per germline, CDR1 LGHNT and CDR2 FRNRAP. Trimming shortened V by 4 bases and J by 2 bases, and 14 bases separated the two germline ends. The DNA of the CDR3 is TGTGCTAGTGGTTCCACTGGGGGGTTCAACACTGAAGCTTTCTTT. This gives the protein CASGSTGGFNTEAFF. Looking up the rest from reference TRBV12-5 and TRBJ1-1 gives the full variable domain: DARVTQTPRHKVTEMGQEVTMRCQPILGHNTVFWYRQTMMQGLELLAYFRNRAPLDDSGMPKDRFSAEMPDATLATLKIQPSEPRDSAVYFCASGSTGGFNTEAFFGQGTRLTVV.